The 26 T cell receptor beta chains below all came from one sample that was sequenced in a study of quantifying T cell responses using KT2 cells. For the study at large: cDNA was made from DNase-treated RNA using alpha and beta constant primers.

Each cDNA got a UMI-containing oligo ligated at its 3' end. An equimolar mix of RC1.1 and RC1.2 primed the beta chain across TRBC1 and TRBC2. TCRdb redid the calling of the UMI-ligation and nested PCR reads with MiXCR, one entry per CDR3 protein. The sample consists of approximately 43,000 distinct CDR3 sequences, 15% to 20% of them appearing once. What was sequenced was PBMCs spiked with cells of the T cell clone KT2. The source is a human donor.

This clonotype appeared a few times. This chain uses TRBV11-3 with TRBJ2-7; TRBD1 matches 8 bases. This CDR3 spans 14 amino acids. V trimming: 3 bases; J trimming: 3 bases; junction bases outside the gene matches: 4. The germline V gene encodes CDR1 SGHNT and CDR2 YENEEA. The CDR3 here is CASSLGQASYEQYF. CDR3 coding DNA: TGTGCCAGCAGCTTGGGACAGGCAAGCTACGAGCAGTACTTC.

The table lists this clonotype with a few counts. The CDR3 region is CASSLHKDYGYTF. In DNA, the CDR3 is TGTGCCAGCAGTTTGCACAAGGACTATGGCTACACCTTC. The chain recombines TRBV12-3 or TRBV12-4 with TRBJ1-2; no firm D call. V lost 3 bases to trimming and J lost 3 bases, with 8 bases between them. The CDR3 is 13 amino acids.

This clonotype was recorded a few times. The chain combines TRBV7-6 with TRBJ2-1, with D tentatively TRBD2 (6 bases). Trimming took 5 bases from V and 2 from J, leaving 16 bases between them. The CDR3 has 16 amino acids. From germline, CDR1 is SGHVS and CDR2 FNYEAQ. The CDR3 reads CASSRTGGPTYNEQFF. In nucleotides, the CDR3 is TGTGCCAGCAGCCGAACCGGAGGGCCCACCTACAATGAGCAGTTCTTC.

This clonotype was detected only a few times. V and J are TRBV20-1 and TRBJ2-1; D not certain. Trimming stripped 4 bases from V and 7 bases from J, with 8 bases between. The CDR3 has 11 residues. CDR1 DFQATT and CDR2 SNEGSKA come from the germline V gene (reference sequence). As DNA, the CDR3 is TGCAGTGCTATGGCCGGGAATGAGCAGTTCTTC. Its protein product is CSAMAGNEQFF.

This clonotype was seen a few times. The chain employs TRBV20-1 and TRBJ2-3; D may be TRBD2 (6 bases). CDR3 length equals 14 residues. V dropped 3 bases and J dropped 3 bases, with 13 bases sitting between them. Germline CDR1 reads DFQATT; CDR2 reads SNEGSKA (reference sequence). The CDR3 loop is CSASGGGGTDTQYF. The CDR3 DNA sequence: TGCAGTGCTAGTGGGGGAGGTGGGACAGATACGCAGTATTTT.

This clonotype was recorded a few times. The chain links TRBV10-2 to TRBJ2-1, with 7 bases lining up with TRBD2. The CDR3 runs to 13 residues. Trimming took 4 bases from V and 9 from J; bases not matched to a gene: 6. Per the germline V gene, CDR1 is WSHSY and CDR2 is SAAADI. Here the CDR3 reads CASSAGAGIEQFF. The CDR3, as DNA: TGCGCCAGCAGTGCGGGAGCGGGAATTGAGCAGTTCTTC.

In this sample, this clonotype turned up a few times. The CDR3 is CSATRGEPQYF. CDR3 nucleotides: TGCAGTGCTACGAGGGGGGAACCGCAGTATTTT. The chain uses TRBV20-1 and TRBJ2-3; D assignment may be TRBD1 or TRBD2 (6 bases each). Trimming removed 4 bases from V and 10 bases from J, with 12 bases in between. This CDR3 is 11 amino acids long. Germline V gene lookup returns CDR1 DFQATT and CDR2 SNEGSKA (reference sequence).

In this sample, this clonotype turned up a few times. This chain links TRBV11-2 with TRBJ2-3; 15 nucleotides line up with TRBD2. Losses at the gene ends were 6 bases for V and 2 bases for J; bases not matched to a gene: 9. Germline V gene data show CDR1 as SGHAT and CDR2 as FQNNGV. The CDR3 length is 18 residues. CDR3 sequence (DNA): TGTGCCAGCAGTTCCAACGGACTAGCGGGGGGGGACACAGATACGCAGTATTTT. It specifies CASSSNGLAGGDTDTQYF.

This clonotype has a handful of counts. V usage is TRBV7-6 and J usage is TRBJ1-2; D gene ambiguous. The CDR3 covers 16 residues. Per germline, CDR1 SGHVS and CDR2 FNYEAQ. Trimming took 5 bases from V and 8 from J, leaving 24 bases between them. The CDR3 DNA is TGTGCCAGCAGCCCAGACCCCAAGGCTCCCGACCGGGGCTACACCTTC. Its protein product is CASSPDPKAPDRGYTF.

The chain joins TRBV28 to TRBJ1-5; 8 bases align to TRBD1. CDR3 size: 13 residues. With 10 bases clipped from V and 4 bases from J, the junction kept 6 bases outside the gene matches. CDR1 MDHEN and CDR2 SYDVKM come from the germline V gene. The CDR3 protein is CATTTGGNQPQHF. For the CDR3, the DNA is TGTGCCACCACTACAGGGGGAAATCAGCCCCAGCATTTT.

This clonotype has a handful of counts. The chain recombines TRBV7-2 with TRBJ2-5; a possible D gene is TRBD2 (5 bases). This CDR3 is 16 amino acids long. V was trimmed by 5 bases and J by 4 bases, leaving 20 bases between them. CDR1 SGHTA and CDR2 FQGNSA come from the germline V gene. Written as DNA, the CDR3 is TGTGCCAGCAGCCCGAACGGACTCTCGGTAGGAGAGACCCAGTACTTC. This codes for CASSPNGLSVGETQYF.

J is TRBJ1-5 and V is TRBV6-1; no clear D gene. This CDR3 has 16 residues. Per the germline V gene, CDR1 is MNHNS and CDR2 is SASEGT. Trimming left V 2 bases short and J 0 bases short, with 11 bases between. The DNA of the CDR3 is TGTGCCAGCAGTGAAAATTTGCTTTATAGCAATCAGCCCCAGCATTTT. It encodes CASSENLLYSNQPQHF.

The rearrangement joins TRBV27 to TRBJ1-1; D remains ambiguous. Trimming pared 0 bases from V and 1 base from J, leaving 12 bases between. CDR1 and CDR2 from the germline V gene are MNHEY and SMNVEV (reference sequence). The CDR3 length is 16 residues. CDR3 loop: CASSLSTVLGNTEAFF. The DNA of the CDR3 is TGTGCCAGCAGTTTATCCACAGTGTTGGGGAACACTGAAGCTTTCTTT.

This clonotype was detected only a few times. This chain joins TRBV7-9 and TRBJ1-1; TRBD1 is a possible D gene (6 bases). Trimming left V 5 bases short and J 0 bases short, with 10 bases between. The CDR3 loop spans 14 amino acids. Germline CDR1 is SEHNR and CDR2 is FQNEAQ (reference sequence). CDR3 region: CASSGRTVNTEAFF. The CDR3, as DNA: TGTGCCAGCAGCGGCAGGACAGTGAACACTGAAGCTTTCTTT.

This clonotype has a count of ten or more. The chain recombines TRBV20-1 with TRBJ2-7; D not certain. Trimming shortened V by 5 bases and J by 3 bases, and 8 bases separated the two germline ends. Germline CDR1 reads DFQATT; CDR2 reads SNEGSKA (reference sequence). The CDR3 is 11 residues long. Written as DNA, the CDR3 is TGCAGTGCTTTATGGGGCTACGAGCAGTACTTC. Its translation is CSALWGYEQYF.

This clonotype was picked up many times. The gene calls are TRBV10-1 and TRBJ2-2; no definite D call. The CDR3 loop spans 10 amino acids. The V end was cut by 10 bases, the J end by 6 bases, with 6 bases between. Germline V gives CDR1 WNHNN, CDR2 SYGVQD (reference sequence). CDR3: CATQSGELFF. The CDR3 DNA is TGCGCCACCCAGTCCGGGGAGCTGTTTTTT.

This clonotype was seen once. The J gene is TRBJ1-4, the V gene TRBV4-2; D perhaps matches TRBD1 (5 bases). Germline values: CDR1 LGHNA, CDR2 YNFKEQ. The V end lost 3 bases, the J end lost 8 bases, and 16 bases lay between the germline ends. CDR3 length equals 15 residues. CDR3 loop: CASSQQGGSQEKLFF. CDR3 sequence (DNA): TGTGCCAGCAGCCAGCAGGGAGGGAGTCAAGAAAAACTGTTTTTT.

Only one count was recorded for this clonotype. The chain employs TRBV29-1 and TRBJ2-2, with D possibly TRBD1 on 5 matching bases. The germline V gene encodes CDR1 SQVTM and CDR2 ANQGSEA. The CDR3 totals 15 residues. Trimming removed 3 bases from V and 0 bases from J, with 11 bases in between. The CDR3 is CSVEFVTANTGELFF. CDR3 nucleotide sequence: TGCAGCGTTGAGTTCGTGACAGCGAACACCGGGGAGCTGTTTTTT.

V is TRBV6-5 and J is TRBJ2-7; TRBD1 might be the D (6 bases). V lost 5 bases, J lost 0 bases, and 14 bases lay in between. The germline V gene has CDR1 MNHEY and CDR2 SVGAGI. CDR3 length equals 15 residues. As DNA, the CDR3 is TGTGCCAGCAGTCCCGACAGGACATACTCCTACGAGCAGTACTTC. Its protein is CASSPDRTYSYEQYF.

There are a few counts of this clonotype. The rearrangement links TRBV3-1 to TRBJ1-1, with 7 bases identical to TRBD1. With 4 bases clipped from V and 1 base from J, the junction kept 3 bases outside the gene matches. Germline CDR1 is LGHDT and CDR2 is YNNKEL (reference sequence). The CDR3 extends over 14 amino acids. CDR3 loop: CASSPWTGNTEAFF. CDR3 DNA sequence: TGTGCCAGCAGCCCCTGGACAGGGAACACTGAAGCTTTCTTT.

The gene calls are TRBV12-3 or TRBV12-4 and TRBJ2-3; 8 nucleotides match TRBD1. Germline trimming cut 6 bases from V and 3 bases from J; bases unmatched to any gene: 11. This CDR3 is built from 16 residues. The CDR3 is CASRPDRGHETDTQYF. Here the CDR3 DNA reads TGTGCCAGCAGGCCCGACAGGGGTCACGAGACAGATACGCAGTATTTT.

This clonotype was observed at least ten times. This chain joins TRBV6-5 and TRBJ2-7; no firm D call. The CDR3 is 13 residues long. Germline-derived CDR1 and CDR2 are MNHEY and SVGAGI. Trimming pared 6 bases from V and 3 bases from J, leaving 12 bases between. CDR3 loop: CASSPRSYYEQYF. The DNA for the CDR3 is TGTGCCAGCAGCCCTAGGTCCTACTACGAGCAGTACTTC.

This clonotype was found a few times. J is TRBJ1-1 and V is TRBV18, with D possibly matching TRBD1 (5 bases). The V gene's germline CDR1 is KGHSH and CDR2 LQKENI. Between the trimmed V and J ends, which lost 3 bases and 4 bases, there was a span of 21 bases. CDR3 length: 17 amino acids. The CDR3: CASSPRDPSLSTTEAFF. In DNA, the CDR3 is TGTGCCAGCTCACCCCGGGACCCCTCCCTTTCGACCACTGAAGCTTTCTTT.

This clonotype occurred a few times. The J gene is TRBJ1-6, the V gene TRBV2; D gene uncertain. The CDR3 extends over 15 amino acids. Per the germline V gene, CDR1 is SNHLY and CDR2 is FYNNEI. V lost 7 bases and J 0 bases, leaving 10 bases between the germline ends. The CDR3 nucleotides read TGTGCCAGCAAAGGAGAGAGCTCCTATAATTCACCCCTCCACTTT. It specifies CASKGESSYNSPLHF.

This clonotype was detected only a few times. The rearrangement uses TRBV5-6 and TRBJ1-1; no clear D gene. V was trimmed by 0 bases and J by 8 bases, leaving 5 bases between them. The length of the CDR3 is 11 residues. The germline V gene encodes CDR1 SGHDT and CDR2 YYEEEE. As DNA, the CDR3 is TGTGCCAGCAGCTTGGTGGAAGAAGCTTTCTTT. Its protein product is CASSLVEEAFF.

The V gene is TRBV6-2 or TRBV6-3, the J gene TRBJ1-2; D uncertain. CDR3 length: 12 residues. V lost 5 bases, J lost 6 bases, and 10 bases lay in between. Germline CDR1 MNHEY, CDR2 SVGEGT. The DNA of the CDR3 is TGTGCCAGCAGTGACTTGGCTAATGGCTACACCTTC. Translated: CASSDLANGYTF.